This T cell receptor (beta chain) was recovered during a study of blood T cell repertoires in COVID-19. Study information: In each case, the material was cDNA or gDNA derived from T cells, B-cell-depleted T cells, or PBMCs.

In the study's own analysis: Scientists estimated how many nucleated cells there were by amplifying reference gene primers. Some clones are missing from TCRdb's copy, which holds only in-frame ones; the method was immunoSEQ multiplex PCR. V and J calls and clone size are those listed in that table; D and trimming were worked out from the DNA. The sample has 90,000 or so clones; around 89% are singletons. V was trimmed by 0 bases and J by 10 bases, leaving 10 bases between them. Germline CDR1 LGHNA, CDR2 YSLEER. CDR3 length equals 14 residues. This chain uses TRBV4-3 with TRBJ1-6; D perhaps matches TRBD1 (5 bases). Sequenced: peripheral blood. The sequence came from a woman older than 75 with active or convalescent COVID-19. The CDR3 nucleotides are TGCGCCAGCAGCCAAGAATCAGGGTACTCACCCCTCCACTTT. Its translation is CASSQESGYSPLHF.